The next 10 T cell receptor beta chains were all read from a single sample in a study of cytomegalovirus exposure and HLA in healthy donors. The PCR had 60 Vbeta and 13 Jbeta primers. Sequencing used immunoSEQ multiplex PCR; TCRdb keeps in-frame clones, though not all of them. The table shows about 190,000 clones, with roughly nine tenths occurring only once. The source material was PBMCs. These receptors came from a boy between 2 and 10 years old in good health and CMV-seronegative.

The gene calls are TRBV28 and TRBJ1-2, with no clear D. The CDR3 length is 16 residues. V lost 3 bases, J lost 2 bases, and 16 bases lay in between. Looked up from germline, CDR1 is MDHEN and CDR2 is SYDVKM. CDR3 DNA: TGTGCCAGCAGTTTTTGGTCCACACGCGGGAACTATGGCTACACCTTC. This codes for CASSFWSTRGNYGYTF.

The chain links TRBV10-3 to TRBJ2-2; 8 bases match TRBD2. From germline, CDR1 is ENHRY and CDR2 SYGVKD. The CDR3 extends over 15 amino acids. Trimming removed 8 bases from V and 2 bases from J; junction bases left unmatched: 7. This CDR3 is CAIGGAGDNTGELFF. CDR3 bases: TGTGCCATCGGAGGAGCGGGGGATAACACCGGGGAGCTGTTTTTT.

V is TRBV27 and J is TRBJ1-5; D gene ambiguous. Per germline, CDR1 MNHEY and CDR2 SMNVEV (reference sequence). V was shortened by 5 bases and J by 2 bases, with 7 bases between the two germline ends. This CDR3 region has 13 residues. CDR3 DNA: TGTGCCAGCAGTACGAGAGGCAATCAGCCCCAGCATTTT. Residues: CASSTRGNQPQHF.

Of note for this clone: The sample carries other DNA sequences with the same CDR3. The chain links TRBV27 to TRBJ1-5; D not resolved. CDR1 and CDR2 from the germline V gene are MNHEY and SMNVEV (reference sequence). V was cut by 2 bases and J by 1 base, with 6 bases left in between. The CDR3 covers 14 residues. The CDR3 here is CASSLGGSNQPQHF. The CDR3 DNA follows: TGTGCCAGCAGTTTAGGAGGGAGCAATCAGCCCCAGCATTTT.

This rearrangement joins TRBV5-1 to TRBJ1-6; weak D call: TRBD1 (6 bases). The CDR3 runs 15 residues. Looked up from germline, CDR1 is SGHRS and CDR2 is YFSETQ. V shed 0 bases and J shed 10 bases, with 14 bases lying between them. CDR3 nucleotide sequence: TGCGCCAGCAGCTTGGGTGGGGGCGAGGAATCACCCCTCCACTTT. This sequence encodes CASSLGGGEESPLHF. The complete variable domain, with remaining parts taken from reference TRBV5-1 and TRBJ1-6, reads KAGVTQTPRYLIKTRGQQVTLSCSPISGHRSVSWYQQTPGQGLQFLFEYFSETQRNKGNFPGRFSGRQFSNSRSEMNVSTLELGDSALYLCASSLGGGEESPLHFGNGTRLTVT.

The V and J genes are TRBV7-8 and TRBJ2-4; 10 bases align to TRBD2. From germline, CDR1 is SGHVS and CDR2 FQNEAQ. V trimming: 5 bases; J trimming: 3 bases; junction bases outside the gene matches: 4. CDR3 length: 15 residues. CDR3 amino acids: CASSQRTSGKNIQYF. For the CDR3, the DNA is TGTGCCAGCAGCCAGAGGACTAGCGGCAAAAACATTCAGTACTTC.

CDR3 bases: TGTGCCAGCACCACAGGGCCGCCGGGTCAGCCCCAGCATTTT. Translation: CASTTGPPGQPQHF. The J gene is TRBJ1-5, the V gene TRBV28; perhaps TRBD1 as D (6 bases). The V gene lost 7 bases and the J gene lost 6 bases, with 16 bases spanning the gap. CDR1 is MDHEN and CDR2 is SYDVKM in the germline V gene. This CDR3 contains 14 residues.

The chain recombines TRBV6-1 with TRBJ1-5; D is uncertain. Germline V gene data show CDR1 as MNHNS and CDR2 as SASEGT. The CDR3 has 13 amino acids. Trimming pared 4 bases from V and 3 bases from J, leaving 7 bases between. CDR3 loop: CASSAGSNQPQHF. CDR3 nucleotides: TGTGCCAGCAGTGCCGGGTCCAATCAGCCCCAGCATTTT.

The gene calls are TRBV7-9 and TRBJ2-5; 8 positions agree with TRBD1. The end of the DNA is better explained by TRBJ2-7, so the J call may be wrong. The CDR3 is 13 residues long. Germline V CDR1 and CDR2: SEHNR, FQNEAQ (reference sequence). CDR3 coding DNA: TGTGCCAGCAGCCCCAGGGGGCGGGACGAGCAGTACTTC. It codes for CASSPRGRDEQYF.

V and J are TRBV27 and TRBJ1-6; D gene unclear. Per the germline V gene, CDR1 is MNHEY and CDR2 is SMNVEV (reference sequence). CDR3 length equals 12 residues. V shed 2 bases and J shed 10 bases, with 6 bases lying between them. The CDR3 DNA reads TGTGCCAGCAGTTTAAGAGCCTCACCCCTCCACTTT. This encodes CASSLRASPLHF.